These T cell receptor beta chains were read from a single sample in a study of blood T cell repertoires in COVID-19. The assay was immunoSEQ multiplex PCR, and TCRdb's table has in-frame clones only and misses some. The sample shows approximately 260,000 clones, roughly nine tenths of them seen only once. Sequencing was carried out using PBMCs or T cells enriched from blood (not recorded which). These receptors all stem from a woman in her sixties or seventies who had recovered from COVID-19. Both conserved end residues are part of each CDR3. Each record gives: V gene, CDR3 length, clone size, J gene, CDR3 protein. For some rows the clone size is stated as once, few or many, or as a class when expanded; others skip it.

>TRBV4-1|15|NA|TRBJ2-2
CASSPIGLITGELFF
>TRBV11-2|15|NA|TRBJ1-1
CASSLERQMNTEAFF
>TRBV19|17|once|TRBJ1-5
CASNPGGTTYSNQPQHF
>TRBV2|12|NA|TRBJ2-7
CASSEQGAEQYF
>TRBV18|14|NA|TRBJ1-2
CASSSGQGRRGYTF
>TRBV7-7|15|NA|TRBJ2-1
CASSLERGPYNEQFF
>TRBV25-1|13|NA|TRBJ1-2
CASSQGQFYGYTF
>TRBV7-2|16|NA|TRBJ1-2
CASSGQLGQTNYGYTF
>TRBV13|13|once|TRBJ2-2
CASSLGPRGELFF
>TRBV9|16|NA|TRBJ2-2
CASSPRQGGFTGELFF
>TRBV25-1|11|NA|TRBJ2-7
CASSLFYEQYF
>TRBV30|15|NA|TRBJ1-5
CAWSGGGRSNQPQHF
>TRBV6-5|13|NA|TRBJ2-4
CASSPGLKNIQYF
>TRBV28|15|NA|TRBJ1-5
CASSWDRGSNQPQHF
>TRBV7-9|18|NA|TRBJ2-3
CASSYPHRLAGDTDTQYF
>TRBV12-3/TRBV12-4|11|NA|TRBJ1-1
CASKPGTEAFF
>TRBV27|14|NA|TRBJ2-3
CASSSPTAADTQYF
>TRBV7-6|13|NA|TRBJ1-1
CASSLGSFTEAFF
>TRBV5-4|13|NA|TRBJ1-6
CASRNDRDSPLHF
>TRBV10-3|13|few|TRBJ1-2
CAIREVTGNGYTF
>TRBV10-3|11|NA|TRBJ1-1
CAITKGQQAFF
>TRBV28|17|few|TRBJ2-5
CASSLTFLAGGPETQYF
>TRBV10-3|14|NA|TRBJ1-4
CAISSGGSNEKLFF
>TRBV15|16|NA|TRBJ1-5
CATSRGGARGGQPQHF
>TRBV5-1|14|NA|TRBJ1-2
CASSLWDRMDGYTF
>TRBV27|15|NA|TRBJ2-7
CASSLSGDNSYEQYF
>TRBV12-3/TRBV12-4|12|NA|TRBJ2-7
CASSLYGYEQYF
>TRBV7-3|13|NA|TRBJ2-5
CASSPGWGETQYF
>TRBV18|15|NA|TRBJ2-7
CASSPGRTGAGEQYF
>TRBV19|15|NA|TRBJ2-2
CASSRVQLNTGELFF
>TRBV3-1/TRBV3-2|14|NA|TRBJ1-2
CASSPWTGPYGYTF
>TRBV27|20|once|TRBJ2-2
CASSQRPGLAGGTNTGELFF
>TRBV12-3/TRBV12-4|11|NA|TRBJ1-1
CASSFIAEAFF
>TRBV24-1|15|once|TRBJ1-4
CATSDRQGSNEKLFF
>TRBV6-5|14|NA|TRBJ1-2
CASSYWDRGYGYTF
>TRBV3-1/TRBV3-2|13|once|TRBJ1-1
CASSPGQDTEAFF
>TRBV7-6|14|NA|TRBJ2-1
CASSPLGQGYEQFF
>TRBV24-1|16|NA|TRBJ2-2
CATSDATGGSTGELFF
>TRBV5-1|16|NA|TRBJ1-5
CASSLGRGGSNQPQHF
>TRBV4-1|14|NA|TRBJ1-6
CASSPQPYNSPLHF
>TRBV6-5|13|few|TRBJ2-3
CASKLAATDTQYF
>TRBV2|14|NA|TRBJ2-2
CASSGLAGVGELFF
>TRBV3-1/TRBV3-2|14|NA|TRBJ2-1
CASSQDLAGVEQFF
>TRBV11-1|15|once|TRBJ1-4
CASSTPGQGSEKLFF
>TRBV5-1|14|NA|TRBJ1-1
CASSGQGLNTEAFF
>TRBV5-1|17|NA|TRBJ2-5
CASSLAGQGTAPETQYF